The text below deals with one TCR beta chain. Its matching antigen is unknown. PCR employed 60 Vbeta and 13 Jbeta primers. Data came from immunoSEQ multiplex PCR; TCRdb stores just in-frame clones and leaves some out. This sample has more than 80,000 clones; around 76% occur once, and the top ten carry roughly 6%. This specimen comes from a study of cytomegalovirus exposure and HLA in healthy donors. Overall study results and limits: Accurate prediction of most subjects' HLA-A and HLA-B alleles from TCR beta sequences was reported. In an earlier analysis, in 587 donors, most V segments appeared productive either ~90% or ~30% of the time. HLA alleles showed associations with 15,000 to 20,000 TCR beta sequences in a later analysis, at a 0.05 false discovery rate.

The CDR3 is 19 amino acids. Looked up from germline, CDR1 is PRHDT and CDR2 is FYEKMQ (reference sequence). The germline V and J ends were trimmed by 1 base and 7 bases, with 23 bases remaining between them. The sample was PBMCs. This clonotype originated in a woman between 45 and 60 years old in good health and CMV-seropositive. The V call is TRBV13, the J call TRBJ1-6; no firm D call. The CDR3 region is CASSLVFGEARGGNSPLHF. The CDR3 DNA is TGTGCCAGCAGCTTAGTCTTCGGGGAGGCCCGAGGTGGGAATTCACCCCTCCACTTT.